The text below deals with one T cell receptor beta chain. Only in-frame clones appear in the TCRdb table, and some are missing; sequencing was by immunoSEQ multiplex PCR. In the table there are some 390,000 clones, about 87% of which are singletons. V lost 3 bases to trimming and J lost 1 base; unmatched junction nucleotides: 7. This CDR3 region has 15 residues. Germline V gene data show CDR1 as GTSNPN and CDR2 as SVGIG (reference sequence). This sample is part of a study of blood T cell repertoires in COVID-19. The source is a woman in her sixties with COVID-19, enrolled during active disease. The chain couples TRBV30 to TRBJ1-1, with 8 positions matching TRBD1. Sequencing was carried out using peripheral blood. CDR3 residues: CAWSRDRWRNTEAFF. Here the CDR3 DNA reads TGTGCCTGGAGCCGGGACAGGTGGAGGAACACTGAAGCTTTCTTT. Supplemented by reference TRBV30 and TRBJ1-1, the full variable domain reads SQTIHQWPATLVQPVGSPLSLECTVEGTSNPNLYWYRQAAGRGLQLLFYSVGIGQISSEVPQNLSASRPQDRQFILSSKKLLLSDSGFYLCAWSRDRWRNTEAFFGQGTRLTVV.